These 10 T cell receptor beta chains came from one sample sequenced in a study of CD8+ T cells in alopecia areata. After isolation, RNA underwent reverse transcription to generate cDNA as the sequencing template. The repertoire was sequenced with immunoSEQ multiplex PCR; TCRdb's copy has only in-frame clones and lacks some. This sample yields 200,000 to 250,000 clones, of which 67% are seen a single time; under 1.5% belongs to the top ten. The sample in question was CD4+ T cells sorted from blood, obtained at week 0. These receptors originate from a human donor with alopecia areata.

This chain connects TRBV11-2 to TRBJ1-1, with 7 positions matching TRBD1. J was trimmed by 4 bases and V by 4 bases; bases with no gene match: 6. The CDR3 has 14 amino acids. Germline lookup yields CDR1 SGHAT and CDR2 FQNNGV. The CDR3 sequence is CASSSNRGGTEAFF. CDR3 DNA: TGTGCCAGCAGCTCGAACAGGGGAGGCACTGAAGCTTTCTTT.

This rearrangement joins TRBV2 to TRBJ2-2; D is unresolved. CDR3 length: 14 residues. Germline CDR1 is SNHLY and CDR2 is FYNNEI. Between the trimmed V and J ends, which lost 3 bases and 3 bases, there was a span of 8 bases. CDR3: CASSDVLDTGELFF. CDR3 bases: TGTGCCAGCAGTGATGTGCTCGACACCGGGGAGCTGTTTTTT.

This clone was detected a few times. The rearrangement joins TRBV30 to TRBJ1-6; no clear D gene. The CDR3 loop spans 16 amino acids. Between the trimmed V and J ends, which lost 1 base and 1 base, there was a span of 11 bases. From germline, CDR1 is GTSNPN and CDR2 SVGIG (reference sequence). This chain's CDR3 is CAWSGQEGSYNSPLHF. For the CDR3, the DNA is TGTGCCTGGAGTGGCCAGGAAGGATCCTATAATTCACCCCTCCACTTT. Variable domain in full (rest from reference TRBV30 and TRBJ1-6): SQTIHQWPATLVQPVGSPLSLECTVEGTSNPNLYWYRQAAGRGLQLLFYSVGIGQISSEVPQNLSASRPQDRQFILSSKKLLLSDSGFYLCAWSGQEGSYNSPLHFGNGTRLTVT.

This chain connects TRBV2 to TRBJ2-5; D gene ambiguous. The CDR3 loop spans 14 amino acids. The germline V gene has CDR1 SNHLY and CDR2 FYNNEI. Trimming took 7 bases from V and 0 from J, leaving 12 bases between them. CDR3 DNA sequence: TGTGCCAGCATCCTCCCACTGTACCAAGAGACCCAGTACTTC. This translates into CASILPLYQETQYF. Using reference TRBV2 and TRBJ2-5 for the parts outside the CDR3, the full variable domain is EPEVTQTPSHQVTQMGQEVILRCVPISNHLYFYWYRQILGQKVEFLVSFYNNEISEKSEIFDDQFSVERPDGSNFTLKIRSTKLEDSAMYFCASILPLYQETQYFGPGTRLLVL.

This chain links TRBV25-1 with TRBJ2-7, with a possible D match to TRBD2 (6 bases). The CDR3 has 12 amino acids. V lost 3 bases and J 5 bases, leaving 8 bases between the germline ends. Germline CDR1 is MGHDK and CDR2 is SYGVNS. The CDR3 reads CASSDWGDEQYF. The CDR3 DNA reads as TGTGCCAGCAGTGATTGGGGGGACGAGCAGTACTTC.

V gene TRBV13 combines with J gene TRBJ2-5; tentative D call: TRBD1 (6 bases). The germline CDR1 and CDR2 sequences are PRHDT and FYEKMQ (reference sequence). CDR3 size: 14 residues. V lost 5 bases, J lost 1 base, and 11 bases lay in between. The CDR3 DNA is TGTGCCAGCAGCGAACGGACAGTCCAAGAGACCCAGTACTTC. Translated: CASSERTVQETQYF.

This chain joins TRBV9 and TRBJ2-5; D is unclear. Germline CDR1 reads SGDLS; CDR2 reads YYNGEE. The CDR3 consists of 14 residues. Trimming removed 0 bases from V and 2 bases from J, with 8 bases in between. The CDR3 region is CASSVAPEQETQYF. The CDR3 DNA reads TGTGCCAGCAGCGTAGCACCGGAACAAGAGACCCAGTACTTC.

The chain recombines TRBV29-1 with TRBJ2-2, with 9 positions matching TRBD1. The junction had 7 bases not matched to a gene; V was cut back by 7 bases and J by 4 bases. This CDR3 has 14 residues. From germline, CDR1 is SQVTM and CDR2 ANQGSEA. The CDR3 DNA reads TGCAGCGGGAGGACAGGGGTTGGCACCGGGGAGCTGTTTTTT. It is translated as CSGRTGVGTGELFF.

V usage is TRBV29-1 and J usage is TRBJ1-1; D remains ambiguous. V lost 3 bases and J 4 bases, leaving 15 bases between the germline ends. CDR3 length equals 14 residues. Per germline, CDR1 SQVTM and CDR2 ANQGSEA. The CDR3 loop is CSVEESGGRTEAFF. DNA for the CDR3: TGCAGCGTTGAGGAAAGCGGCGGGCGCACTGAAGCTTTCTTT.

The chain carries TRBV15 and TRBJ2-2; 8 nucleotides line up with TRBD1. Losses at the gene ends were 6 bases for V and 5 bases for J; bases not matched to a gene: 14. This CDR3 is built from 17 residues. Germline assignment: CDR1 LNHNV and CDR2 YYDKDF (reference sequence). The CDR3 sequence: CATRDLGQAGFTGELFF. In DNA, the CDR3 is TGTGCCACCAGAGACCTGGGACAGGCCGGGTTTACCGGGGAGCTGTTTTTT.